This T cell receptor beta chain was recorded in a study of blood T cells in healthy people across ages. A second about 6 to 12 cycle PCR used barcoded and J-beta primers. Tagging of each cDNA molecule was performed by a template-switch adaptor with 12 random nucleotides. TCRdb re-analysed the 5' RACE reads in MiXCR, keeping a single row per CDR3 protein. The sample contains about 680,000 distinct CDR3 sequences, about half of which appear only once. This clonotype was recorded a few times. Its antigen is as yet unknown. Overall study results and limits: Versus aged donors, long-lived donors had higher diversity and more naive CD4+ cells. While age rose, TCR beta diversity per million T cells dropped in a roughly linear way.

The sequence was obtained from a woman aged 55 to 70 in good health. Sequences were obtained from blood.

DNA for the CDR3: TGCAGCGTTGGCCCTAGCGGGAGGAATACCGGGGAGCTGTTTTTT. Encoded protein: CSVGPSGRNTGELFF. J is TRBJ2-2 and V is TRBV29-1, with 11 bases aligning to TRBD2. With V trimmed by 4 bases and J by 5 bases, 6 bases remained unmatched. Germline CDR1 and CDR2: SQVTM and ANQGSEA. CDR3 size: 15 residues.